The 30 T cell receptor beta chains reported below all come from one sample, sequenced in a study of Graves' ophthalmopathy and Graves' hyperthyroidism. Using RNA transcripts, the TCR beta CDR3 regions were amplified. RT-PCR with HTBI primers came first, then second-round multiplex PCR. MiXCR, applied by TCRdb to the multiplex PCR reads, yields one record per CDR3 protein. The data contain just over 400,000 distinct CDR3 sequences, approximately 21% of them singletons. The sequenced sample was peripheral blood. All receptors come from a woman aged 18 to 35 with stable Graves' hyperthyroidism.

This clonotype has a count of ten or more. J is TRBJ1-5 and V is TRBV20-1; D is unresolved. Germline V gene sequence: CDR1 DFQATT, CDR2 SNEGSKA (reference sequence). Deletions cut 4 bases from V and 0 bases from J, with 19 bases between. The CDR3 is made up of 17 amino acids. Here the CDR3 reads CSATVPMADFSNQPQHF. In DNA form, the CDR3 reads TGCAGTGCTACCGTCCCGATGGCTGACTTTAGCAATCAGCCCCAGCATTTT.

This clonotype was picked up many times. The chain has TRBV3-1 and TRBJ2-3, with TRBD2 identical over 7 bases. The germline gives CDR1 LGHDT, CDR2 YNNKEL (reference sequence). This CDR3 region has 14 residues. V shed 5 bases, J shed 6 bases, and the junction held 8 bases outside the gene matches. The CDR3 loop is CASSSLRERDTQYF. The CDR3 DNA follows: TGTGCCAGCAGCTCTCTGCGGGAGAGGGATACGCAGTATTTT.

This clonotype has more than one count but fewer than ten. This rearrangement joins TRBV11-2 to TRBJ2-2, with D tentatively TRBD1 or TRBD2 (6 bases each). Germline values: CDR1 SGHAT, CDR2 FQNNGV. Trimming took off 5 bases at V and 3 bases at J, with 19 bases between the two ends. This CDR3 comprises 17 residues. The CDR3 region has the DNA TGTGCCAGCAGCCCTTCTAGACCGGGGGCGTACACCGGGGAGCTGTTTTTT. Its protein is CASSPSRPGAYTGELFF.

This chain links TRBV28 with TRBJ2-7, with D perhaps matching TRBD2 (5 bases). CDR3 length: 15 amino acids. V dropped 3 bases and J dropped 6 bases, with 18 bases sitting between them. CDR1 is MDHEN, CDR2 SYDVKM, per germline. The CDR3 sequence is CASSFVIANPGEQYF. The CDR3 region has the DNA TGTGCCAGCAGTTTCGTAATAGCGAACCCCGGCGAGCAGTACTTC.

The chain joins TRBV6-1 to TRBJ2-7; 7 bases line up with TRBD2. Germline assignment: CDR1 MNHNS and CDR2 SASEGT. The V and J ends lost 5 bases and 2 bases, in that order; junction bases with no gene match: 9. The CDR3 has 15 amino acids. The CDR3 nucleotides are TGTGCCAGCAGTCGACGGGGGGACCTTCCCTACGAGCAGTACTTC. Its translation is CASSRRGDLPYEQYF.

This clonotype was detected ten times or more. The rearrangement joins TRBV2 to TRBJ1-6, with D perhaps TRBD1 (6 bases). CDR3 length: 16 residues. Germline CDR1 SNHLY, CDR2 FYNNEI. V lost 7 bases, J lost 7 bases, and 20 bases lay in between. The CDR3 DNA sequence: TGTGCCAGCACCGCCCGTGCGACAGGTTCCAATTCACCCCTCCACTTT. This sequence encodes CASTARATGSNSPLHF.

DNA of the CDR3: TGCGCCAGCAGGCGGGACCAGGGCTATGGCTACACCTTC. It yields the protein CASRRDQGYGYTF. The rearrangement joins TRBV5-1 to TRBJ1-2; maybe TRBD1 (5 bases). V gave up 5 bases and J gave up 4 bases, with 12 bases separating them. Germline CDR1 SGHRS, CDR2 YFSETQ. The CDR3 spans 13 residues.

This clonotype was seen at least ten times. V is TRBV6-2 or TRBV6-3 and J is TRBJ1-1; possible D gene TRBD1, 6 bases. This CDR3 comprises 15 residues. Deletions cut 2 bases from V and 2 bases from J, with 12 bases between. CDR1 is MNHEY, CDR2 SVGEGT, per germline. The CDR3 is CASSYPGDANTEAFF. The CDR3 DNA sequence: TGTGCCAGCAGTTACCCAGGGGACGCCAACACTGAAGCTTTCTTT.

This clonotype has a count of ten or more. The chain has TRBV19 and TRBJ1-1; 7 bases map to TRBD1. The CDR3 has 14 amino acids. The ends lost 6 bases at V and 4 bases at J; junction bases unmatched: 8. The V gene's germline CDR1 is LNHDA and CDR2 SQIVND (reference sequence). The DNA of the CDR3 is TGTGCCAGTAGCCAAGAGGGGGCAGGCACTGAAGCTTTCTTT. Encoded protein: CASSQEGAGTEAFF.

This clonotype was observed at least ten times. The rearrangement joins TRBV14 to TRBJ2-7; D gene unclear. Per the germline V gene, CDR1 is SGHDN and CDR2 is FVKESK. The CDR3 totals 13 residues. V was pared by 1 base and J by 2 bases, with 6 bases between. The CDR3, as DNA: TGTGCCAGCAGCCAAGGAGCCCCCTACGAGCAGTACTTC. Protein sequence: CASSQGAPYEQYF.

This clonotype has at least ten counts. The CDR3 DNA sequence: TGTGCCAGCAGCTTAGTTTGGGGGTCTAGGGAAGAAGCTTTCTTT. It codes for CASSLVWGSREEAFF. The V and J genes are TRBV7-9 and TRBJ1-1; D might be TRBD1 (5 bases). Trimming shortened V by 1 base and J by 8 bases, and 17 bases separated the two germline ends. Germline V gene sequence: CDR1 SEHNR, CDR2 FQNEAQ (reference sequence). This CDR3 has 15 residues. The full variable domain, in which reference TRBV7-9 and TRBJ1-1 provide the parts outside the CDR3, is DTGVSQNPRHKITKRGQNVTFRCDPISEHNRLYWYRQTLGQGPEFLTYFQNEAQLEKSRLLSDRFSAERPKGSFSTLEIQRTEQGDSAMYLCASSLVWGSREEAFFGQGTRLTVV.

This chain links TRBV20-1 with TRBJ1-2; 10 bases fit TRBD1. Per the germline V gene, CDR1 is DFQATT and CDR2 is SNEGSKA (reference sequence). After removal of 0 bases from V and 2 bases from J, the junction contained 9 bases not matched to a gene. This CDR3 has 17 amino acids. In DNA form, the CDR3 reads TGCAGTGCTAGAGATCAAACACGGGGACAGGGGAACTATGGCTACACCTTC. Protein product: CSARDQTRGQGNYGYTF.

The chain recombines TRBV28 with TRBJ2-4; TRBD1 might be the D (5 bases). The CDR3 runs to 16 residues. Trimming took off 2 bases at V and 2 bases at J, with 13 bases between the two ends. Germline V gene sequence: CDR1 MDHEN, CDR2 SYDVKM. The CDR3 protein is CASSLQDTPPKNIQYF. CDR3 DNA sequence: TGTGCCAGCAGTTTACAGGACACCCCCCCCAAAAACATTCAGTACTTC.

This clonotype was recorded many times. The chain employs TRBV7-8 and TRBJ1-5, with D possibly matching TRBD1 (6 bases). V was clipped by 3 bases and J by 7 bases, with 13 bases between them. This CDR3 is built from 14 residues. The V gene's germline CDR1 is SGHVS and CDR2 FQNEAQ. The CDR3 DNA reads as TGTGCCAGCAGCTTGGGGGGCGTGAGACAGCCCCAGCATTTT. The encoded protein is CASSLGGVRQPQHF.

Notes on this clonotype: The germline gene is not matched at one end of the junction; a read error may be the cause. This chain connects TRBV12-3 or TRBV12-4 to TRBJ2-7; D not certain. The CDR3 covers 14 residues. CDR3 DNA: TGTGCCAGCAGAGATGACATAGCCTCCTACGATCAGTACTTC. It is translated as CASRDDIASYDQYF.

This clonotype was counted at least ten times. CDR3 protein: CASSAVSTDTQYF. CDR3 nucleotides: TGTGCCAGCAGTGCAGTCAGCACAGATACGCAGTATTTT. V is TRBV27 and J is TRBJ2-3; D gene uncertain. Trimming took off 5 bases at V and 0 bases at J, with 6 bases between the two ends. There are 13 residues in the CDR3. The germline V gene has CDR1 MNHEY and CDR2 SMNVEV (reference sequence).

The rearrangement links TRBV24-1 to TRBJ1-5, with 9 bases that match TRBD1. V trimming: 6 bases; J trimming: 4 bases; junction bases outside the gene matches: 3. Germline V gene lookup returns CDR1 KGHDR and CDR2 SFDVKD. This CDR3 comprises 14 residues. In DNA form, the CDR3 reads TGTGCCACCAGTCCACAGGGGGCTAATCAGCCCCAGCATTTT. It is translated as CATSPQGANQPQHF.

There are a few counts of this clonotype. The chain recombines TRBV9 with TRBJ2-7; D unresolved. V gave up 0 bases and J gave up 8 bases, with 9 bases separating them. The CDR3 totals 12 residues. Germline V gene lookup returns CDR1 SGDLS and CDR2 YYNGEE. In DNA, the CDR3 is TGTGCCAGCAGCGTAGATGAAGAAAAGCAGTACTTC. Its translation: CASSVDEEKQYF.

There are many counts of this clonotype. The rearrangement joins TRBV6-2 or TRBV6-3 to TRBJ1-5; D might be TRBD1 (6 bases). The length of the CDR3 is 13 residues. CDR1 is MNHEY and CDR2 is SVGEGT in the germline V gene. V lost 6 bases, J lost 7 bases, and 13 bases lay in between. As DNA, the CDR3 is TGTGCCAGCAGCTACAGGGAACTACAGCCCCAGCATTTT. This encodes CASSYRELQPQHF.

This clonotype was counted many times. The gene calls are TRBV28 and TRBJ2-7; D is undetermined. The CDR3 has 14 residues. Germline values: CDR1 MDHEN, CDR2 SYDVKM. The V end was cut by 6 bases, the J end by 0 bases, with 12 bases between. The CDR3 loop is CASRYPNSSYEQYF. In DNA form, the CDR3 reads TGTGCCAGCAGATACCCGAATAGCTCCTACGAGCAGTACTTC.

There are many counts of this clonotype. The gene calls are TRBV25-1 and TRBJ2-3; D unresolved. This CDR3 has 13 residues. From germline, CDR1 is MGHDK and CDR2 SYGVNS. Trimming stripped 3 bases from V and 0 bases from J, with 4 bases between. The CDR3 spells CASSELSTDTQYF. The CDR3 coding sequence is TGTGCCAGCAGTGAGCTTAGCACAGATACGCAGTATTTT.

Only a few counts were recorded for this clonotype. CDR3 bases: TGTGCCAGCAGCTCCCGACAGGGGACTGGGGAGCAGTACTTC. Protein sequence: CASSSRQGTGEQYF. The chain has TRBV5-4 and TRBJ2-7, with TRBD1 matching 8 bases. CDR1 and CDR2 from the germline V gene are SGHNT and YYREEE (reference sequence). V shed 3 bases, J shed 7 bases, and the junction held 9 bases outside the gene matches. The CDR3 loop spans 14 amino acids.

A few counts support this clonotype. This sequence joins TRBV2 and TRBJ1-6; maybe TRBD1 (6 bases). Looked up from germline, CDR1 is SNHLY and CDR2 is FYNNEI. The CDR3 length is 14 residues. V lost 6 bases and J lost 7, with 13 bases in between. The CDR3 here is CASRDSGGNSPLHF. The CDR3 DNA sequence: TGTGCCAGCAGGGACAGCGGGGGAAATTCACCCCTCCACTTT.

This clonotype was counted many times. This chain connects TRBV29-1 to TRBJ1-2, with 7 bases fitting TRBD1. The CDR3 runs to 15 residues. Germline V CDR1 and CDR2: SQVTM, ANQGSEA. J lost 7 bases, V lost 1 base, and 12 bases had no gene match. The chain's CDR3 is CSVEGRDSSYSGYTF. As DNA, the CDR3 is TGCAGCGTTGAAGGGCGGGACAGTTCTTATAGTGGCTACACCTTC.

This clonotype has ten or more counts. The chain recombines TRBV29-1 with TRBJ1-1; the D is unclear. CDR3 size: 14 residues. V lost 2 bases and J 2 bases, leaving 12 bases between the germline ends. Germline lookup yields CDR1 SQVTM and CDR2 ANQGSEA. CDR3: CSVERKLTNTEAFF. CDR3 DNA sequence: TGCAGCGTTGAACGAAAACTTACTAACACTGAAGCTTTCTTT.

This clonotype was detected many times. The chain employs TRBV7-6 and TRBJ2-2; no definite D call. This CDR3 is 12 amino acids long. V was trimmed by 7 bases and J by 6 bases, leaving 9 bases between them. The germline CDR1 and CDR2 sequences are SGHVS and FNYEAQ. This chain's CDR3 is CASTMGAGELFF. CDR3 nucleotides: TGTGCCAGCACTATGGGTGCCGGGGAGCTGTTTTTT.

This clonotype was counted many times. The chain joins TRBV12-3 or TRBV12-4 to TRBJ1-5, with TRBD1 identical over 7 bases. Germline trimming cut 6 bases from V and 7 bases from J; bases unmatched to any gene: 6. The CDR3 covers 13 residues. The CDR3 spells CASSSGGEQPQHF. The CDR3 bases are TGTGCCAGCAGCTCAGGGGGAGAACAGCCCCAGCATTTT.

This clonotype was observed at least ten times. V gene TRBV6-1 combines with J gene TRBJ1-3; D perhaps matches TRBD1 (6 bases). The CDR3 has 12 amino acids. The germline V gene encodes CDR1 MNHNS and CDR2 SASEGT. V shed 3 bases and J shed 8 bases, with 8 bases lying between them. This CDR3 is CASSDRGYTIYF. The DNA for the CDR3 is TGTGCCAGCAGTGACAGGGGTTACACCATATATTTT.

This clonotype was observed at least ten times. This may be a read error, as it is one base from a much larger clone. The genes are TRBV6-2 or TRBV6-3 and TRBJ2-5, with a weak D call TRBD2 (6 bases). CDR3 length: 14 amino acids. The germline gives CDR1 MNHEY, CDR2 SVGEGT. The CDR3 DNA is TGTGCCGGCAGTCCAACGGGAGAGGAAGAGACCCAGTACTTC. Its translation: CAGSPTGEEETQYF.

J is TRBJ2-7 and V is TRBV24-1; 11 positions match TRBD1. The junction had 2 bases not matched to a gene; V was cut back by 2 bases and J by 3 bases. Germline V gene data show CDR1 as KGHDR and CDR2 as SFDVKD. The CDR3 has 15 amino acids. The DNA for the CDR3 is TGTGCCACCAGTGATTCCGGGACAGGGGGCTACGAGCAGTACTTC. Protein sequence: CATSDSGTGGYEQYF.